This T cell receptor (beta chain) was retrieved from a study of T-cell reconstitution after alpha-beta-depleted transplantation in children. This clonotype was recorded a few times. Preparation of the TCRbeta library involved a method that used unique molecular identifiers. TCRdb itself ran the PCR reads through MiXCR, one entry per CDR3 protein. The sample carries about 230,000 distinct CDR3 sequences, roughly a tenth recorded once. The CDR3 sequence is 15 residues long. V lost 1 base to trimming and J lost 7 bases, with 13 bases between them. In germline, CDR1 is SGHTA, CDR2 FQGNSA. The chain combines TRBV7-2 with TRBJ2-2; D gene uncertain. The TCR was taken from a human donor who donated a stem cell graft to a child with acute lymphoblastic leukemia. The specimen was PBMCs from the stem cell graft donor, collected from the stem cell graft. Here the CDR3 reads CASSLVSLVSGELFF. CDR3 sequence (DNA): TGTGCCAGCAGCTTAGTTAGTCTCGTCAGCGGGGAGCTGTTTTTT.